The rows below give T cell receptor beta chains drawn from one sample of a study of T cells after yellow fever vaccination. A single record per CDR3 protein comes from TCRdb applying MiXCR to the 5' RACE reads. The sample consists of under 400,000 distinct CDR3 sequences, 9.5% to 13% of them appearing once. Sequenced material: PBMCs, taken on the day of the first yellow fever vaccination. These receptors all stem from a young man who received the YFV17D yellow fever vaccine. Each CDR3 is given with its conserved first and last residue.

>TRBJ1-5|TRBV12-3/TRBV12-4
CASSYAGYHQSQHF
>TRBJ2-1|TRBV7-6
CASSRLAGGSSYNEQFF
>TRBJ2-1|TRBV12-3/TRBV12-4
CASREDGTHDEQFF
>TRBJ2-6|TRBV10-3
CAISESGAGGLAGANVLTF
>TRBJ1-2|TRBV5-6
CASSPGTAYYGYTF
>TRBJ1-5|TRBV7-2
CASSFLGVKGSQPQHF
>TRBJ2-5|TRBV5-5
CASSFRGPGETQYF
>TRBJ2-1|TRBV10-3
CAISEQGSDSYNEQFF
>TRBJ2-3|TRBV29-1
CSVVGLAGGDTQYF
>TRBJ2-3|TRBV6-2/TRBV6-3
CASLPRGADTQYF
>TRBJ1-5|TRBV3-1
CASSQYLGVGQPQHF
>TRBJ2-3|TRBV4-2
CASSQAWQGLADTQYF
>TRBJ2-1|TRBV6-2/TRBV6-3
CASSLRSGFYNEQFF
>TRBJ2-5|TRBV27
CASHKAGASGETQYF
>TRBJ2-1|TRBV7-2
CASSLDGRSDEQFF
>TRBJ1-1|TRBV6-1
CASSLMDRALEAFF
>TRBJ2-7|TRBV19
CASSWPDSYEQYF
>TRBJ1-2|TRBV7-2
CASSLDSFGYTF
>TRBJ1-5|TRBV6-5
CASSYSVLSQPQHF
>TRBJ1-4|TRBV6-5
CASSYGLMGSEKLFF
>TRBJ1-2|TRBV7-9
CASSRDRGLGGYTF
>TRBJ2-1|TRBV5-4
CASSFSPDEQFF
>TRBJ1-2|TRBV6-2/TRBV6-3
CASSRQGIASNYGYTF
>TRBJ1-1|TRBV24-1
CATSYQGRAFF
>TRBJ1-1|TRBV7-9
CASTWGGGLNTEAFF
>TRBJ2-2|TRBV5-4
CASNKLDRDTGELFF
>TRBJ2-1|TRBV19
CASSIDPGRRNEQFF